The present TCR beta chain was sequenced within a study of blood T cells in healthy people across ages. A sample-barcoded 5' primer and a J-beta primer mix were used in a second PCR of roughly 6 to 11 cycles. TCRdb analysed the 5' RACE reads with MiXCR anew, one entry per CDR3 protein. Seen here are around 1,000,000 distinct CDR3 sequences, around 27% observed once, and the top ten hold around 0.75%. Germline-derived CDR1 and CDR2 are SGHRS and YFSETQ. The CDR3 runs 15 residues. This clonotype was counted a few times. The junction departs from germline at one end; a sequencing error may be responsible. This same sample was also part of a study on T cells of mothers and their children. That work adds: Samples were obtained from a few healthy Caucasian mothers and their six children.

The sequencing sample was made of blood. The sequence was collected from a girl aged 2-10 years in good health. The V gene is TRBV5-1, the J gene TRBJ2-3, with 7 bases that match TRBD2. This CDR3 reads CASSGGVAGVDAQYF. DNA of the CDR3: TGCGCCAGCAGCGGAGGGGTCGCGGGGGTAGATGCGCAGTATTTT. The variable domain in full, completed from reference TRBV5-1 and TRBJ2-3, reads KAGVTQTPRYLIKTRGQQVTLSCSPISGHRSVSWYQQTPGQGLQFLFEYFSETQRNKGNFPGRFSGRQFSNSRSEMNVSTLELGDSALYLCASSGGVAGVDAQYFGPGTRLTVL.